This T cell receptor beta chain was recorded in a study of blood T cell repertoires in COVID-19. About the research overall: Donors in the United States, Italy and Spain gave samples during acute or convalescent COVID-19.

Looked up from germline, CDR1 is LGHDT and CDR2 is YNNKEL (reference sequence). Trimming took 1 base from V and 7 from J; bases not matched to a gene: 2. The length of the CDR3 is 14 residues. Per the original methods: Estimates of nucleated cell counts were drawn from the amplification of reference gene primers. TCRdb keeps only in-frame clones here, not all; method: immunoSEQ multiplex PCR. The V and J calls and clone size come from that table; D and trimming were worked out from the DNA. Among approximately 140,000 clones listed, roughly 84% were seen once. J is TRBJ1-4 and V is TRBV3-1 (or the pseudogene TRBV3-2); 8 bases fit TRBD1. The TCR originated in a human donor in a cohort sampled during active COVID-19. The source material was peripheral blood. CDR3 amino acids: CASSQVGQVEKLFF. In DNA, the CDR3 is TGTGCCAGCAGCCAAGTGGGACAGGTTGAAAAACTGTTTTTT.